This TCR beta chain was identified during a study of cytomegalovirus exposure and HLA in healthy donors. As for the study in general: The roughly 120 validation repertoires, a later analysis reported, used the same platform as the 550 to 700 repertoires from the first cohort.

Broader study findings: Cytomegalovirus association was assigned to approximately 180 TCR beta chains. It was found in a later analysis that first-cohort TCR clusters tended to co-occur in the 95 to 150 validation repertoires.

CDR1 is LGHNA and CDR2 is YSLEER in the germline V gene. This CDR3 has 15 amino acids. Losses at the gene ends were 3 bases for V and 4 bases for J; bases not matched to a gene: 8. Generated by immunoSEQ multiplex PCR, the TCRdb table keeps only in-frame clones and is missing some. Among over 250,000 clones listed, approximately 86% were seen once. In regard to this clone: Antigen unknown.

The sequence came from a woman under 30 in good health and CMV-seronegative. The sequenced material came from PBMCs. The rearrangement joins TRBV4-3 to TRBJ1-2; TRBD1 agrees at 7 bases. The CDR3 DNA follows: TGCGCCAGCAGCCACACGGGACAGCGCCTCTATGGCTACACCTTC. As protein: CASSHTGQRLYGYTF.